This T cell receptor beta chain stems from a study of T cell repertoires in cytomegalovirus infection. Whole-study results and caveats: What dominated the ex vivo response were HLA-C-restricted CMV-specific TCR beta clonotypes.

Per the germline V gene, CDR1 is MDHEN and CDR2 is SYDVKM. V lost 5 bases to trimming and J lost 5 bases; unmatched junction nucleotides: 12. This CDR3 spans 18 amino acids. Each CDR3 protein gets one entry after TCRdb re-called the reads with MiXCR. This table holds about 150,000 distinct CDR3 sequences, approximately 30% found once. This clonotype was observed many times. Its antigen is unidentified. The chain joins TRBV28 to TRBJ1-4; 12 bases agree with TRBD1. The material sequenced was CD8+ T cells from cultured PBMCs, taken from culture after CMV antigen stimulation. The clonotype comes from a human donor in good health (CMV status not recorded). Some clones in this sample may be carry-over from other donors' samples. CDR3: CASSPIRDRGPGNEKLFF. In nucleotides, the CDR3 is TGTGCCAGCAGTCCCATACGGGACAGGGGGCCGGGGAATGAAAAACTGTTTTTT.